Given below is one TCR beta chain in context. The sample belongs to a study of CD8+ T cells in alopecia areata. Regarding treatment: oral pan-JAK inhibitor, 5-10 mg twice daily. Sequencing relied on a cDNA template that was reverse transcribed from extracted RNA. Profiling relied on immunoSEQ multiplex PCR, and the TCRdb table lists in-frame clones only, not all of them. The sample lists some 200,000 clones; about 50% were seen once. Sequencing used CD4+ T cells sorted from blood, obtained at week 4, from a patient treated with tofacitinib. This clonotype was sampled from a human donor with alopecia areata.

The CDR3 sequence: CASSVEGQGIFGQETQYF. Here the CDR3 DNA reads TGTGCCAGCAGCGTAGAGGGACAGGGGATTTTCGGGCAAGAGACCCAGTACTTC. J is TRBJ2-5 and V is TRBV9, with 10 bases lining up with TRBD1. CDR3 length: 18 amino acids. CDR1 and CDR2 (germline): SGDLS, YYNGEE. Trimming removed 0 bases from V and 2 bases from J; junction bases left unmatched: 10. The full variable domain, its missing parts supplied by reference TRBV9 and TRBJ2-5, is DSGVTQTPKHLITATGQRVTLRCSPRSGDLSVYWYQQSLDQGLQFLIQYYNGEERAKGNILERFSAQQFPDLHSELNLSSLELGDSALYFCASSVEGQGIFGQETQYFGPGTRLLVL.